A selection of T cell receptor beta chains follows, all from one sample in a study of T cells expressing NK-cell markers. TCRdb derives one entry per CDR3 protein from the 5' RACE reads, leaving out DNA. This sample's table has around 550,000 distinct CDR3 sequences. The sample was blood T cells: a sorted CD56 or NKG2C T cell subset, CD4+ or CD8+ T cells, or bulk PBMC T cells (not recorded which). Every receptor here comes from a man younger than 35 in good health. Each CDR3 is given with its conserved first and last residue.

V: TRBV29-1
J: TRBJ1-4
CDR3: CSVGGQGEKLFF

V: TRBV7-9
J: TRBJ2-4
CDR3: CASSRDYAIENIQYF

V: TRBV20-1
J: TRBJ1-6
CDR3: CSARKDQGLNSPLHF

V: TRBV10-2
J: TRBJ2-3
CDR3: CASRGLSTDTQYF

V: TRBV6-4
J: TRBJ2-3
CDR3: CASGKGGTDTQYF

V: TRBV18
J: TRBJ1-5
CDR3: CASSPGQGVNQPQHF

V: TRBV9
J: TRBJ2-3
CDR3: CASSAGLAGVSGTDTQYF

V: TRBV4-1
J: TRBJ2-5
CDR3: CASSPTSELTQETQYF

V: TRBV24-1
J: TRBJ2-1
CDR3: CATSDLNQKGEQFF

V: TRBV20-1
J: TRBJ2-1
CDR3: CSARGFWGVGEQFF

V: TRBV4-1
J: TRBJ2-5
CDR3: CASSQSMGSYQETQYF

V: TRBV20-1
J: TRBJ1-2
CDR3: CSVLSGVFPSYGYTF

V: TRBV6-2/TRBV6-3
J: TRBJ2-2
CDR3: CASRLATRGAGELFF

V: TRBV6-5
J: TRBJ1-1
CDR3: CASSFQSGGGTEAFF

V: TRBV5-1
J: TRBJ2-5
CDR3: CASSTGRGREETQYF

V: TRBV6-5
J: TRBJ1-5
CDR3: CASSNRGYQPQHF

V: TRBV9
J: TRBJ1-1
CDR3: CASSADRVGAFF

V: TRBV4-3
J: TRBJ2-5
CDR3: CASSAQASRQQETQYF

V: TRBV11-2
J: TRBJ2-1
CDR3: CASSSPGAGNEQFF

V: TRBV12-3/TRBV12-4
J: TRBJ2-7
CDR3: CASSSWATPYEQYF

V: TRBV29-1
J: TRBJ2-5
CDR3: CSARAGTGPQETQYF

V: TRBV24-1
J: TRBJ2-1
CDR3: CATSEPTSGIGGEQFF

V: TRBV10-3
J: TRBJ2-7
CDR3: CAIRLGQLSYEQYF

V: TRBV11-2
J: TRBJ1-2
CDR3: CASSPWSRGYTF

V: TRBV5-1
J: TRBJ2-1
CDR3: CASSLAGQSNEQFF

V: TRBV11-2
J: TRBJ2-7
CDR3: CASSPDREYDEQYF

V: TRBV10-3
J: TRBJ2-6
CDR3: CAMGTTGANVLTF

V: TRBV29-1
J: TRBJ2-4
CDR3: CSVRGTGPVQNIQYF

V: TRBV7-2
J: TRBJ1-2
CDR3: CASSPGFIGASGYTF

V: TRBV20-1
J: TRBJ1-4
CDR3: CSAPPRPGHSATNEKLFF

V: TRBV12-3/TRBV12-4
J: TRBJ1-5
CDR3: CASSPPDRGLVQPQHF

V: TRBV20-1
J: TRBJ2-3
CDR3: CSAPPGEVTDTQYF

V: TRBV13
J: TRBJ2-6
CDR3: CASSLQEGYTGANVLTF

V: TRBV7-8
J: TRBJ2-5
CDR3: CAIQRGRGRKETQYF

V: TRBV5-1
J: TRBJ2-1
CDR3: CASSLVVGDNEQFF

V: TRBV11-2
J: TRBJ2-3
CDR3: CASSLAPQDTQYF

V: TRBV12-3/TRBV12-4
J: TRBJ2-6
CDR3: CASIAQGYGTSGGANVLTF